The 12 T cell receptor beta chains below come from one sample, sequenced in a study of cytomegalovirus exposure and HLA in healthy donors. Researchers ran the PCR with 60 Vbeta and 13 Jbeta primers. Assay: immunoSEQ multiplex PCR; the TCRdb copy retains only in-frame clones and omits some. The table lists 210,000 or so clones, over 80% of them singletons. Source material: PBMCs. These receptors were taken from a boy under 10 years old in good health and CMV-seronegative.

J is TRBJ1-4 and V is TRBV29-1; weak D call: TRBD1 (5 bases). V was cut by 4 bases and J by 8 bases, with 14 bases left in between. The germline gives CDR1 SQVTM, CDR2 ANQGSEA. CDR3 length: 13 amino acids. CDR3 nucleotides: TGCAGCGTTGTGGGGCCCCGGTACGAAAAACTGTTTTTT. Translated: CSVVGPRYEKLFF.

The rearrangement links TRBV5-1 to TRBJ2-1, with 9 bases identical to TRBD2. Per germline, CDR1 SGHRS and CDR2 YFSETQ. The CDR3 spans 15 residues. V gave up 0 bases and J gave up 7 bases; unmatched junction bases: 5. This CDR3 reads CASSLEASGMNEQFF. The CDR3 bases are TGCGCCAGCAGCTTGGAGGCTAGCGGGATGAATGAGCAGTTCTTC.

The CDR3 sequence: CASSEGPGLYNEQFF. CDR3 sequence (DNA): TGTGCCAGCAGTGAAGGACCGGGACTTTACAATGAGCAGTTCTTC. The rearrangement uses TRBV6-1 and TRBJ2-1, with D possibly TRBD2 on 6 matching bases. Looked up from germline, CDR1 is MNHNS and CDR2 is SASEGT. The CDR3 consists of 15 residues. V lost 1 base and J 4 bases, leaving 11 bases between the germline ends.

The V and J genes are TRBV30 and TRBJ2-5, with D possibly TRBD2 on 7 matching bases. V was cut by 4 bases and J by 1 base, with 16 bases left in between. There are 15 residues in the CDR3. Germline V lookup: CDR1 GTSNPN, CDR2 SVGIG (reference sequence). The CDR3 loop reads CAWNLLATGQETQYF. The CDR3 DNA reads TGTGCCTGGAACCTACTAGCGACAGGCCAAGAGACCCAGTACTTC.

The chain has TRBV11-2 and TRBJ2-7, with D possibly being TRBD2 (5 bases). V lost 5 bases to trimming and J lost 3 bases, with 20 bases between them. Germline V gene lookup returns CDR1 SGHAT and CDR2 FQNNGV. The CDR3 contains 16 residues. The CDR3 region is CASSLSRVGIYYEQYF. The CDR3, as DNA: TGTGCCAGCAGCCTATCGCGGGTAGGGATTTACTACGAGCAGTACTTC.

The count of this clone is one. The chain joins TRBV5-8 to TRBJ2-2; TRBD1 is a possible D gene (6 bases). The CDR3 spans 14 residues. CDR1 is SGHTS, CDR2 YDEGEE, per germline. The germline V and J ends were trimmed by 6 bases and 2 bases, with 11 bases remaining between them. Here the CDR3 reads CASKYRENTGELFF. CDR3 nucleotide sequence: TGTGCCAGCAAGTACAGGGAAAACACCGGGGAGCTGTTTTTT.

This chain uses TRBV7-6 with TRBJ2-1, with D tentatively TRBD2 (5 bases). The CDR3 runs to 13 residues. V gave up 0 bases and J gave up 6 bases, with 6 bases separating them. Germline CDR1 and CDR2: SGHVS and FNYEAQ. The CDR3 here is CASSLAAGNEQFF. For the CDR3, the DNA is TGTGCCAGCAGCTTAGCCGCGGGCAATGAGCAGTTCTTC.

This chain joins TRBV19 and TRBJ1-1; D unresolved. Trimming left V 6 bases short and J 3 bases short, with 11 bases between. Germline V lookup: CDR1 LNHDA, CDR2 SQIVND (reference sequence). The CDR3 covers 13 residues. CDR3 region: CASRASAHTEAFF. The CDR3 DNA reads TGTGCCAGTAGGGCCTCAGCGCACACTGAAGCTTTCTTT.

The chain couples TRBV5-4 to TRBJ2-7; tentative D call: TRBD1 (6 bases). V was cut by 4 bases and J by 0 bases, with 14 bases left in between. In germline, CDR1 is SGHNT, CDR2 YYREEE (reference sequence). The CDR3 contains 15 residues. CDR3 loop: CASSPRGSPSYEQYF. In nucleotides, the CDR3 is TGTGCCAGCAGCCCGAGGGGGAGCCCCTCCTACGAGCAGTACTTC.

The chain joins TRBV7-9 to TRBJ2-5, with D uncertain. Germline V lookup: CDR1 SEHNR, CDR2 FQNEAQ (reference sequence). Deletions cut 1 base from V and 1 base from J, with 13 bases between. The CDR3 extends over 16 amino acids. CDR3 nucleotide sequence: TGTGCCAGCAGCTTAGACGGCGTGCGGCCCCAAGAGACCCAGTACTTC. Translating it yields CASSLDGVRPQETQYF.

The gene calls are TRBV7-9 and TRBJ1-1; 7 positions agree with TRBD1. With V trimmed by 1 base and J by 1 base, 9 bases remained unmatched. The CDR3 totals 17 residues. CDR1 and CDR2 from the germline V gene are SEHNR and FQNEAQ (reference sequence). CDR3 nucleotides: TGTGCCAGCAGCTTAGGGTTAATGGGACAGACGAACACTGAAGCTTTCTTT. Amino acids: CASSLGLMGQTNTEAFF. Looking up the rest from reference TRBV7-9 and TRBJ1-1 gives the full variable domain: DTGVSQNPRHKITKRGQNVTFRCDPISEHNRLYWYRQTLGQGPEFLTYFQNEAQLEKSRLLSDRFSAERPKGSFSTLEIQRTEQGDSAMYLCASSLGLMGQTNTEAFFGQGTRLTVV.

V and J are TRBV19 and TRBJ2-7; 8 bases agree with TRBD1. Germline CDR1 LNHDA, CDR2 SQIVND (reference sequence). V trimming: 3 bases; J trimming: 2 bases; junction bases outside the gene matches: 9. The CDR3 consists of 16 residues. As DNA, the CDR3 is TGTGCCAGTAGTATTGGCGGGACAGGTCTCACCTACGAGCAGTACTTC. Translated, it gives CASSIGGTGLTYEQYF.